This T cell receptor beta chain derives from a study of siplizumab effects on memory and regulatory T cells. To note about this clone: Its target is not known.

Study conclusions and caveats: Siplizumab led to significantly less abundant alloreactive sequences that could be traced back to unstimulated CD4+ memory cells.

The CDR3 contains 13 residues. Germline CDR1 is LNHDA and CDR2 is SQIVND (reference sequence). V lost 6 bases to trimming and J lost 4 bases; unmatched junction nucleotides: 3. Profiling relied on immunoSEQ multiplex PCR, and the TCRdb table lists in-frame clones only, not all of them. This repertoire shows around 82,000 clones, approximately 93% found once; its top ten account for approximately 5.3%. The J gene is TRBJ1-2, the V gene TRBV19; 9 nucleotides align to TRBD1. Sequences were obtained from CD8+ T cells sorted from blood. The source is a human donor in good health. Written as DNA, the CDR3 is TGTGCCAGTAGGACGACAGGGGGCTATGGCTACACCTTC. Its protein product is CASRTTGGYGYTF.